A single sample gave rise to the 24 T cell receptor beta chains below, sequenced in a study of CD8+CD57+ T cells in acquired aplastic anemia. TCR beta VDJ combinations and CDR3 sequences were profiled from genomic DNA. TCRdb used MiXCR to reprocess the reads, holding one entry per CDR3 protein. The repertoire has approximately 200,000 distinct CDR3 sequences, over 40% of them found once; the top ten carry nearly 20%. Previously, flow cytometry had revealed CD8+CD57+ cell expansion in the patients chosen for sequencing. The sample was sorted CD4+, CD8+, or CD8+CD57+ T cells (not recorded which) from PBMCs. The receptors stem from a human donor with aplastic anemia.

As regards this clonotype: A much larger clone lies one base from this, so it may be a read error. The chain carries TRBV5-4 and TRBJ2-1; 8 nucleotides line up with TRBD1. Germline V gene sequence: CDR1 SGHNT, CDR2 YYREEE (reference sequence). V shed 3 bases, J shed 5 bases, and the junction held 7 bases outside the gene matches. The CDR3 has 15 residues. CDR3 in DNA: TGTGCCAGCAGCTCCCAGGGGGCCCAACACAATGAGCAGTTCTTC. It yields the protein CASSSQGAQHNEQFF.

This clonotype has a count of ten or more. This chain links TRBV5-4 with TRBJ1-4; D may be TRBD1 (6 bases). The ends were cut back, 4 bases at V and 9 bases at J, with 16 bases in the middle. Per the germline V gene, CDR1 is SGHNT and CDR2 is YYREEE (reference sequence). The length of the CDR3 is 14 residues. The CDR3 is CASSPPDGTKKLFF. CDR3 bases: TGTGCCAGCAGCCCCCCTGACGGGACAAAAAAACTGTTTTTT.

This clonotype was detected ten times or more. The V call is TRBV19, the J call TRBJ1-1; no firm D call. V gave up 7 bases and J gave up 1 base, with 10 bases separating them. Germline loops: CDR1 LNHDA, CDR2 SQIVND (reference sequence). The CDR3 runs to 13 residues. The CDR3 protein is CASTVTPNTEAFF. The CDR3 nucleotides are TGTGCCAGTACCGTGACACCGAACACTGAAGCTTTCTTT. The full variable domain, completed using reference TRBV19 and TRBJ1-1, is DGGITQSPKYLFRKEGQNVTLSCEQNLNHDAMYWYRQDPGQGLRLIYYSQIVNDFQKGDIAEGYSVSREKKESFPLTVTSAQKNPTAFYLCASTVTPNTEAFFGQGTRLTVV.

Only a few counts were recorded for this clonotype. This sequence joins TRBV29-1 and TRBJ1-2, with 8 bases aligning to TRBD1. There are 12 residues in the CDR3. With 6 bases clipped from V and 4 bases from J, the junction kept 4 bases outside the gene matches. Germline lookup yields CDR1 SQVTM and CDR2 ANQGSEA. The CDR3: CSVLGQGYGYTF. The CDR3 nucleotides are TGCAGCGTCCTAGGACAGGGCTATGGCTACACCTTC.

The gene calls are TRBV19 and TRBJ2-5; TRBD1 agrees at 7 bases. The V and J ends lost 9 bases and 9 bases, in that order; junction bases with no gene match: 22. CDR3 length equals 16 residues. CDR1 is LNHDA, CDR2 SQIVND, per germline (reference sequence). The CDR3 DNA is TGTGCCAGCACCGCCGAGCGACAGGGTAGGAATCAGCCCCAGTACTTC. Its translation: CASTAERQGRNQPQYF.

This clonotype was observed many times. The chain carries TRBV7-9 and TRBJ1-2; a possible D gene is TRBD1 (6 bases). This CDR3 region has 15 residues. CDR1 and CDR2 from the germline V gene are SEHNR and FQNEAQ (reference sequence). Trimming shortened V by 10 bases and J by 2 bases, and 20 bases separated the two germline ends. The chain's CDR3 is CATSGGGAENYGYTF. DNA for the CDR3: TGTGCCACCTCGGGAGGGGGGGCCGAAAACTATGGCTACACCTTC.

This clonotype was seen many times. The CDR3 DNA follows: TGTGCCAGCAGCCACGTCCCACTCGGCTATGGCTACACCTTC. Translation: CASSHVPLGYGYTF. The chain employs TRBV13 and TRBJ1-2, with unresolved D. Trimming cost V 5 bases and J 4 bases, with 14 bases left between them. The CDR3 contains 14 residues. CDR1 PRHDT and CDR2 FYEKMQ come from the germline V gene (reference sequence).

The V and J genes are TRBV29-1 and TRBJ2-3; D may be TRBD1 (6 bases). Trimming took 4 bases from V and 3 from J, leaving 17 bases between them. Germline V CDR1 and CDR2: SQVTM, ANQGSEA. This CDR3 region has 15 residues. CDR3 loop: CSVGGTFSITDTQYF. The CDR3 DNA sequence: TGCAGCGTTGGGGGGACATTTTCCATTACAGATACGCAGTATTTT.

Concerning this clonotype itself: A read error is possible here, since a much larger clone lies one base away. The chain has TRBV19 and TRBJ2-1; 7 nucleotides align to TRBD1. Per the germline V gene, CDR1 is LNHDA and CDR2 is SQIVND (reference sequence). This CDR3 spans 15 amino acids. The ends lost 9 bases at V and 8 bases at J; junction bases unmatched: 16. Here the CDR3 DNA reads TGTGCCAGCAGCTCACCGGGACAGATGGCGGATGAGCAGTTCTTC. The encoded protein is CASSSPGQMADEQFF.

This clonotype was counted many times. V usage is TRBV2 and J usage is TRBJ1-4; perhaps TRBD1 as D (6 bases). V shed 4 bases and J shed 8 bases, with 17 bases lying between them. CDR1 SNHLY and CDR2 FYNNEI come from the germline V gene. There are 15 residues in the CDR3. DNA for the CDR3: TGTGCCAGCAGTGGTCTGGGGGGGCGTTACGAAAAACTGTTTTTT. This codes for CASSGLGGRYEKLFF.

This chain connects TRBV7-2 to TRBJ2-3, with 14 bases lining up with TRBD2. The CDR3 runs to 17 residues. Germline-derived CDR1 and CDR2 are SGHTA and FQGNSA. After removal of 5 bases from V and 6 bases from J, the junction contained 10 bases not matched to a gene. CDR3 DNA sequence: TGTGCCAGCAGCCCAAGGGGACTAGCGGGGGTGGGGGATACGCAGTATTTT. Translating it yields CASSPRGLAGVGDTQYF.

About this clonotype: This may be a read error, as it is one base from a much larger clone. The chain combines TRBV28 with TRBJ1-5; D is uncertain. The CDR3 is made up of 11 amino acids. Per germline, CDR1 MDHEN and CDR2 SYDVKM. The CDR3 spells CASSLNQPPHF. As DNA, the CDR3 is TGTGCCAGCAGCTTAAATCAGCCCCCGCATTTT. Full variable domain (remainder filled in from reference TRBV28 and TRBJ1-5): DVKVTQSSRYLVKRTGEKVFLECVQDMDHENMFWYRQDPGLGLRLIYFSYDVKMKEKGDIPEGYSVSREKKERFSLILESASTNQTSMYLCASSLNQPPHFGDGTRLSIL.

This clonotype was seen a few times. The chain links TRBV9 to TRBJ1-1; D is perhaps TRBD1 (6 bases). CDR1 and CDR2 from the germline V gene are SGDLS and YYNGEE. The CDR3 loop spans 15 amino acids. Trimming shortened V by 0 bases and J by 0 bases, and 9 bases separated the two germline ends. The CDR3 loop is CASSVDGGMNTEAFF. Here the CDR3 DNA reads TGTGCCAGCAGCGTAGACGGGGGCATGAACACTGAAGCTTTCTTT.

This clonotype was counted once. The chain uses TRBV12-3 or TRBV12-4 and TRBJ1-6; D might be TRBD1 (5 bases). This CDR3 region has 15 residues. The germline V and J ends were trimmed by 5 bases and 4 bases, with 12 bases remaining between them. The CDR3 reads CASSTGTVYNSPLHF. As DNA, the CDR3 is TGTGCCAGCAGTACCGGGACTGTGTATAATTCACCCCTCCACTTT.

This clonotype was detected a few times. CDR3 sequence reads: CASSENRGGYGYTF. The CDR3 region has the DNA TGCGCCAGCAGTGAAAACAGGGGTGGATATGGCTACACCTTC. The chain is built from TRBV10-2 and TRBJ1-2; 7 nucleotides match TRBD1. The CDR3 length is 14 residues. After removal of 3 bases from V and 5 bases from J, the junction contained 6 bases not matched to a gene. Germline V gives CDR1 WSHSY, CDR2 SAAADI.

The chain is built from TRBV7-9 and TRBJ1-2; 7 bases are shared with TRBD1. The CDR3 extends over 16 amino acids. Trimming at V came to 1 base and at J to 12 bases, leaving 17 bases not matched to a gene. Per the germline V gene, CDR1 is SEHNR and CDR2 is FQNEAQ (reference sequence). The CDR3 DNA sequence: TGTGCCAGCAGCTTAGTACTTCGACAGGGAGGTTCTGGAAACACCTTC. Translated, it gives CASSLVLRQGGSGNTF.

Notes on this clonotype: A read error may explain this, as a much larger clone is one base away. The CDR3 is CASSTRAAGTGKLFF. The CDR3 nucleotides are TGCGCCAGCAGCACCCGGGCGGCGGGCACCGGGAAGCTGTTTTTT. This chain joins TRBV5-1 and TRBJ2-2, with D tentatively TRBD2 (5 bases). This CDR3 region has 15 residues. Germline assignment: CDR1 SGHRS and CDR2 YFSETQ.

The chain couples TRBV15 to TRBJ2-3, with TRBD2 matching 10 bases. From germline, CDR1 is LNHNV and CDR2 YYDKDF (reference sequence). Trimming cost V 3 bases and J 6 bases; bases outside gene matches: 6. The CDR3 sequence is 15 residues long. CDR3 protein: CATSSPSGGADTQYF. The CDR3 region has the DNA TGTGCCACCAGCAGTCCAAGCGGGGGGGCCGATACGCAGTATTTT.

This clonotype was seen a single time. V gene TRBV20-1 combines with J gene TRBJ2-5; tentative D call: TRBD2 (6 bases). V was trimmed by 3 bases and J by 5 bases, leaving 19 bases between them. The CDR3 covers 15 residues. CDR1 and CDR2 (germline): DFQATT, SNEGSKA (reference sequence). CDR3 nucleotide sequence: TGCAGTGCTAGGGGGCGGGGCCTTCCGGGGGAGACCCAGTACTTC. Amino acids: CSARGRGLPGETQYF.

This clonotype came up a few times. The chain employs TRBV10-3 and TRBJ2-5; tentatively, D is TRBD1 or TRBD2 (5 bases each). The CDR3 runs 15 residues. Trimming took off 1 base at V and 1 base at J, with 10 bases between the two ends. CDR1 and CDR2 from the germline V gene are ENHRY and SYGVKD. DNA for the CDR3: TGTGCCATCAGTGAGTGGTCGGGGCGCCAAGAGACCCAGTACTTC. It yields the protein CAISEWSGRQETQYF.

This clonotype was detected ten times or more. The chain is built from TRBV6-1 and TRBJ2-5; tentatively, D is TRBD1 (7 bases). Germline values: CDR1 MNHNS, CDR2 SASEGT. The CDR3 is 15 residues long. V lost 7 bases to trimming and J lost 5 bases, with 20 bases between them. The CDR3 nucleotides read TGTGCCAGCATGGAGGGGGCAGGGCAGGGTGAGACCCAGTACTTC. It yields the protein CASMEGAGQGETQYF.

This clonotype has at least ten counts. V is TRBV6-5 and J is TRBJ2-1; D is possibly TRBD1 (6 bases). The germline V gene encodes CDR1 MNHEY and CDR2 SVGAGI. The CDR3 covers 14 residues. V dropped 2 bases and J dropped 5 bases, with 10 bases sitting between them. The CDR3, as DNA: TGTGCCAGCAGTTACCCGGGACAAGACAATGAGCAGTTCTTC. Its protein is CASSYPGQDNEQFF.

The rearrangement uses TRBV15 and TRBJ1-2; D is unresolved. CDR1 and CDR2 (germline): LNHNV, YYDKDF (reference sequence). Trimming stripped 6 bases from V and 5 bases from J, with 13 bases between. The CDR3 runs 13 residues. CDR3 sequence reads: CATSSRAGYGYTF. The CDR3 DNA follows: TGTGCCACCAGTAGTAGGGCCGGATATGGCTACACCTTC.

This clonotype was seen repeatedly, ten times or more. The chain joins TRBV7-8 to TRBJ1-5; D not certain. CDR3 length: 13 residues. The germline V gene encodes CDR1 SGHVS and CDR2 FQNEAQ. V dropped 5 bases and J dropped 4 bases, with 9 bases sitting between them. The CDR3 DNA reads as TGTGCCAGCAGCCCCTTCCCAAATCAGCCCCAGCATTTT. This codes for CASSPFPNQPQHF.